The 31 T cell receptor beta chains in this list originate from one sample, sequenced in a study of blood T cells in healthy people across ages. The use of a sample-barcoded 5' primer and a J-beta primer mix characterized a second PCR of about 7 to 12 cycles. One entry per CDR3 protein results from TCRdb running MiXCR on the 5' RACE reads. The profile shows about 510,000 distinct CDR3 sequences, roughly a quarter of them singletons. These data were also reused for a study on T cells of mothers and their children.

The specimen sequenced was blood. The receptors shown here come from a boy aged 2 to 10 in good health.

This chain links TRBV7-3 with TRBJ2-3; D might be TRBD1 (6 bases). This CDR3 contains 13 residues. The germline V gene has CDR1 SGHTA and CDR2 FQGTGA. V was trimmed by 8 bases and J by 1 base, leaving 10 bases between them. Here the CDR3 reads CASSNRGTDTQYF. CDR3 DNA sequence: TGTGCCAGCTCCAACAGGGGCACAGATACGCAGTATTTT.

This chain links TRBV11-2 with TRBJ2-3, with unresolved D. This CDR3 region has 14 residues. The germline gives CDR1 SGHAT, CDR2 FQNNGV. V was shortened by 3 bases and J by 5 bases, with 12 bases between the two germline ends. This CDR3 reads CASSLVSPGDTQYF. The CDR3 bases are TGTGCCAGCAGCTTGGTCTCGCCGGGAGATACGCAGTATTTT. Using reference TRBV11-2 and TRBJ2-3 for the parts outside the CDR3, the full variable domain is EAGVAQSPRYKIIEKRQSVAFWCNPISGHATLYWYQQILGQGPKLLIQFQNNGVVDDSQLPKDRFSAERLKGVDSTLKIQPAKLEDSAVYLCASSLVSPGDTQYFGPGTRLTVL.

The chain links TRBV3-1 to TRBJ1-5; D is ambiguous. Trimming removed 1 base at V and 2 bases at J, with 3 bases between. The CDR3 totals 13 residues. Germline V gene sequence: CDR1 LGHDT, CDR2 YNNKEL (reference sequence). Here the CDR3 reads CASSQAGNQPQHF. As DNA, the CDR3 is TGTGCCAGCAGCCAAGCAGGCAATCAGCCCCAGCATTTT.

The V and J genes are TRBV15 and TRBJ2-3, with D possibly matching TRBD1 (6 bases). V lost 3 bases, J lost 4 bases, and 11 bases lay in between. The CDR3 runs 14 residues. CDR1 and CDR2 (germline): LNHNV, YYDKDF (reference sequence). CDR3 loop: CATSRAHRADTQYF. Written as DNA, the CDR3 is TGTGCCACCAGCAGGGCCCACAGGGCAGATACGCAGTATTTT.

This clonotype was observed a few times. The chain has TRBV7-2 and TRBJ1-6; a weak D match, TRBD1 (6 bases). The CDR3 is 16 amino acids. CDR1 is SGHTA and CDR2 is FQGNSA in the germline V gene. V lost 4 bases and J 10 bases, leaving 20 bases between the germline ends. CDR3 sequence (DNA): TGTGCCAGCAGCTCCGGACGGCCCTCTACAGGGTCACCCCTCCACTTT. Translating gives CASSSGRPSTGSPLHF.

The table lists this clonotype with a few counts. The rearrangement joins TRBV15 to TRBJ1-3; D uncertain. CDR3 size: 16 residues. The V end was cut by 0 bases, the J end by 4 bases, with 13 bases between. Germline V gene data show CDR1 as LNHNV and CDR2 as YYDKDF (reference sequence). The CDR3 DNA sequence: TGTGCCACCAGCAGAGATCCCCGGGCTACAGGAAACACCATATATTTT. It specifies CATSRDPRATGNTIYF. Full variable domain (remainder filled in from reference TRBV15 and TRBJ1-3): DAMVIQNPRYQVTQFGKPVTLSCSQTLNHNVMYWYQQKSSQAPKLLFHYYDKDFNNEADTPDNFQSRRPNTSFCFLDIRSPGLGDTAMYLCATSRDPRATGNTIYFGEGSWLTVV.

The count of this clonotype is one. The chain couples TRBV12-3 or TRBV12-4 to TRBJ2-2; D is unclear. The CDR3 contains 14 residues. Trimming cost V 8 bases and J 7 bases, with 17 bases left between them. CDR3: CASSPGPRDGELFF. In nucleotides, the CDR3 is TGTGCCAGCTCTCCGGGCCCAAGAGACGGGGAGCTGTTTTTT.

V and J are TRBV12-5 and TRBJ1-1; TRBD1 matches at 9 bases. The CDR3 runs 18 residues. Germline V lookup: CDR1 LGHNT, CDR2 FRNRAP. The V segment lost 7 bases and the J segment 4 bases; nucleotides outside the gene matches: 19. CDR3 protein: CASVPGQGLGGLSTEAFF. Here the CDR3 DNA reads TGTGCTAGTGTTCCGGGACAGGGTCTCGGGGGCCTATCCACTGAAGCTTTCTTT. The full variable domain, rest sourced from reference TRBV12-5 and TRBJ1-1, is DARVTQTPRHKVTEMGQEVTMRCQPILGHNTVFWYRQTMMQGLELLAYFRNRAPLDDSGMPKDRFSAEMPDATLATLKIQPSEPRDSAVYFCASVPGQGLGGLSTEAFFGQGTRLTVV.

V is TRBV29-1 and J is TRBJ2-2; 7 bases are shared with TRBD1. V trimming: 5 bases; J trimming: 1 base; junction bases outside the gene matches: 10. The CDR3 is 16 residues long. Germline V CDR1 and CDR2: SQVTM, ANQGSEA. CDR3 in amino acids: CSVFYQDRQNTGELFF. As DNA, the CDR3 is TGCAGCGTTTTCTATCAGGACAGGCAGAACACCGGGGAGCTGTTTTTT.

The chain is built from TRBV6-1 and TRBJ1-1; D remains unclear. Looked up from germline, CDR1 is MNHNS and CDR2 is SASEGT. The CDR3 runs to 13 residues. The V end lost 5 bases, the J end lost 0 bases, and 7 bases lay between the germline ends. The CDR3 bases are TGTGCCAGCAGTAAACGGTTGAACACTGAAGCTTTCTTT. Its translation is CASSKRLNTEAFF.

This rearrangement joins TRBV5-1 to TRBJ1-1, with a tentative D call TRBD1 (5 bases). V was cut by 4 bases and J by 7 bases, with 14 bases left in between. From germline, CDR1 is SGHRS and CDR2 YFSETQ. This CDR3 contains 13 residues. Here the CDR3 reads CASSAGRASEAFF. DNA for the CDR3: TGCGCCAGCAGCGCCGGCAGGGCGAGTGAAGCTTTCTTT.

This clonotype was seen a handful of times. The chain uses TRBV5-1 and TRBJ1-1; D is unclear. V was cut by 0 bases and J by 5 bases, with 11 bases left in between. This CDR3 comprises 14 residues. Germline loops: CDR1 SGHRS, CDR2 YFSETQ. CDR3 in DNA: TGCGCCAGCAGCTTGGCTACCCGTAATACTGAAGCTTTCTTT. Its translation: CASSLATRNTEAFF.

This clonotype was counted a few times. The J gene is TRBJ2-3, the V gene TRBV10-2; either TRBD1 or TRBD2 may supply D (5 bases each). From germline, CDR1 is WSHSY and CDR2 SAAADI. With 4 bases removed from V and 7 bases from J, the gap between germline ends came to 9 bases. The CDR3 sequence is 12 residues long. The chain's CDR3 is CASSVGGYTQYF. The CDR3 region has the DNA TGCGCCAGCAGTGTTGGGGGATATACGCAGTATTTT.

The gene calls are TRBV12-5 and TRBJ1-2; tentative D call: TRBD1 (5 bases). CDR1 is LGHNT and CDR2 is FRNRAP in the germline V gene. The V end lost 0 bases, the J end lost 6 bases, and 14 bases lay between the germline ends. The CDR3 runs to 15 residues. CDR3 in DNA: TGTGCTAGTGGTTTGGTCGCTTGGCAGGGCCATGGCTACACCTTC. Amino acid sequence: CASGLVAWQGHGYTF.

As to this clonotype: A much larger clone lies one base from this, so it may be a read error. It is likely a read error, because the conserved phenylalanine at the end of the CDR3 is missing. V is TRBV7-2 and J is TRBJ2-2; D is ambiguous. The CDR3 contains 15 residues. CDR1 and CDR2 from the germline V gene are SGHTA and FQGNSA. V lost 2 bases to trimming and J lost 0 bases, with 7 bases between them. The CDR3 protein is CASSLNSANTGELFS. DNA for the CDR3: TGTGCCAGCAGCTTAAACAGCGCGAACACCGGGGAGCTGTTTTCT.

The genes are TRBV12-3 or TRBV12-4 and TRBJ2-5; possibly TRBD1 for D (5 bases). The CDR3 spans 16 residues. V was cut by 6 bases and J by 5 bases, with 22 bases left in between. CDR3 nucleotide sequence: TGTGCCAGCAGCCCAACAGGACGATCTCAAAGGGAGACCCAGTACTTC. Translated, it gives CASSPTGRSQRETQYF.

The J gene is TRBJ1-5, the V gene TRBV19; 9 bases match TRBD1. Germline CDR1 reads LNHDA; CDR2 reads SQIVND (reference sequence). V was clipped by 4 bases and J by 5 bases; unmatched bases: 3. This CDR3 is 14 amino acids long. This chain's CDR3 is CASSTTGGHQPQHF. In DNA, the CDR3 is TGTGCCAGTAGTACCACAGGGGGCCATCAGCCCCAGCATTTT.

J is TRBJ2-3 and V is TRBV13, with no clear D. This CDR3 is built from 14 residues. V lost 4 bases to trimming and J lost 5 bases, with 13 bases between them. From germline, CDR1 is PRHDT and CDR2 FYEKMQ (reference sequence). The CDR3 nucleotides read TGTGCCAGCAGCTACAGCCTAGTTGGAGATACGCAGTATTTT. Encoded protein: CASSYSLVGDTQYF.

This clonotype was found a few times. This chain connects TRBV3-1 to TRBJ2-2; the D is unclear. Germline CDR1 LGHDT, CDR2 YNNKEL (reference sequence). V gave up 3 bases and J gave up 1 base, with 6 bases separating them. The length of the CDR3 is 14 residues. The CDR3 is CASSQTENTGELFF. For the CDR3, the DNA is TGTGCCAGCAGCCAGACGGAGAACACCGGGGAGCTGTTTTTT.

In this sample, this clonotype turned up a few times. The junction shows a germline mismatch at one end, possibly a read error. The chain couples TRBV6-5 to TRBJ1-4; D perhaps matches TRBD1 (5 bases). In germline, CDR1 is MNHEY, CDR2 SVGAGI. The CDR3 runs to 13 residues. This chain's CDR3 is CASRDSRGEKLFF. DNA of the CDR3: TGCGCCAGCAGGGACTCCCGGGGTGAAAAACTGTTTTTT.

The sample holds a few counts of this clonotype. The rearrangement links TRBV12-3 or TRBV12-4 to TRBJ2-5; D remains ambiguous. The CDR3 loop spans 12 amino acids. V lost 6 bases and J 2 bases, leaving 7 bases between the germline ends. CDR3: CASSHRQETQYF. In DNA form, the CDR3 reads TGTGCCAGCAGCCATCGGCAAGAGACCCAGTACTTC.

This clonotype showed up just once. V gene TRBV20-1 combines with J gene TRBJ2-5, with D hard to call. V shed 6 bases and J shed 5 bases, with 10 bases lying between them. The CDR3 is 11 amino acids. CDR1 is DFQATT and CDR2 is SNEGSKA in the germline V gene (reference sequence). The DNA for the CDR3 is TGCAGTGCAGGCAGTCCTGAGACCCAGTACTTC. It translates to CSAGSPETQYF.

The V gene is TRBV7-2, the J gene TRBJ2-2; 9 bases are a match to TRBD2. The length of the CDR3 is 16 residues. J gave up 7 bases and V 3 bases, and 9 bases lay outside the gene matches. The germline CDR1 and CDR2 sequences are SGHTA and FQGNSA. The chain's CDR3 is CASSLGTSGGFGELFF. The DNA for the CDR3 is TGTGCCAGCAGCTTGGGAACGAGCGGGGGGTTCGGGGAGCTGTTTTTT.

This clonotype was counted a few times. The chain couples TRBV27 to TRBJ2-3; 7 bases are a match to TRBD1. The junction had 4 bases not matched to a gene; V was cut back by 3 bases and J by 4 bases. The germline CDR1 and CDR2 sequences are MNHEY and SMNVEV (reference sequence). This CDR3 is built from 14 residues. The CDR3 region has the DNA TGTGCCAGCAGTTTGAGGGGGCCTCCAGATACGCAGTATTTT. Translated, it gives CASSLRGPPDTQYF.

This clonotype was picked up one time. The CDR3, as DNA: TGTGCCAGCAGCTTAGGTCGACTAGCAAATGGCCACGAGCAGTACTTC. Its translation is CASSLGRLANGHEQYF. The chain uses TRBV7-9 and TRBJ2-5, with 7 bases that match TRBD2. The last part of the DNA fits TRBJ2-7 better; the J call may be wrong. Germline V gene data show CDR1 as SEHNR and CDR2 as FQNEAQ (reference sequence). CDR3 length equals 16 residues.

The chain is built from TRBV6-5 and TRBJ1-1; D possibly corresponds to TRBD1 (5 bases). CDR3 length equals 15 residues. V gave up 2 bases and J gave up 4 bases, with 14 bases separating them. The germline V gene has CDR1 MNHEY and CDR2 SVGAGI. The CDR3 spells CASSYRDPRGTEAFF. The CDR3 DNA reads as TGTGCCAGCAGTTACCGGGACCCGAGGGGCACTGAAGCTTTCTTT.

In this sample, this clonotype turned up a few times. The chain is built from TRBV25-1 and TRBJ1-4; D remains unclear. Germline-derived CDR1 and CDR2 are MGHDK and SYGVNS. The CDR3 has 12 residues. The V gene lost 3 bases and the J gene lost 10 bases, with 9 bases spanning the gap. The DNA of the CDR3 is TGTGCCAGCAGTGACCCAGCAGGAAAACTGTTTTTT. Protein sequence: CASSDPAGKLFF.

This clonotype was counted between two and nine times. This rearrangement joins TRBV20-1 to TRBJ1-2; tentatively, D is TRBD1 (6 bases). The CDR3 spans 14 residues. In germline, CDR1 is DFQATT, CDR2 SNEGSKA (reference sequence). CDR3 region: CSAREPRGVVGYTF. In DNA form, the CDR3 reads TGCAGCGCGAGGGAGCCCAGGGGTGTTGTTGGCTACACCTTC.

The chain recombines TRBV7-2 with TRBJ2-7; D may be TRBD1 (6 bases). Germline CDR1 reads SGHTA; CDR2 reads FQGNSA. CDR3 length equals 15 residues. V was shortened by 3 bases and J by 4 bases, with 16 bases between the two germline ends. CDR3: CASSFTGLIDYEQYF. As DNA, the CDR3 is TGTGCCAGCAGCTTCACAGGGTTGATCGATTACGAGCAGTACTTC.

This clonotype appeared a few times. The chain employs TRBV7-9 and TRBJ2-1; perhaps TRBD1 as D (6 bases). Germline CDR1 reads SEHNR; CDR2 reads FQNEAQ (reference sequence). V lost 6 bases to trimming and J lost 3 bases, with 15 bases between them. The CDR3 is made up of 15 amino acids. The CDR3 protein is CASSPGVGVYNEQFF. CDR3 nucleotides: TGTGCCAGCAGTCCAGGGGTGGGAGTCTACAATGAGCAGTTCTTC. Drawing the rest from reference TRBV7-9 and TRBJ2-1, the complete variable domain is DTGVSQNPRHKITKRGQNVTFRCDPISEHNRLYWYRQTLGQGPEFLTYFQNEAQLEKSRLLSDRFSAERPKGSFSTLEIQRTEQGDSAMYLCASSPGVGVYNEQFFGPGTRLTVL.

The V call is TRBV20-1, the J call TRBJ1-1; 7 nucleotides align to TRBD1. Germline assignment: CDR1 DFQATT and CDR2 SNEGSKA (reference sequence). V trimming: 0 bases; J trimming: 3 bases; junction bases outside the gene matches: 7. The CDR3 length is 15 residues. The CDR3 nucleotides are TGCAGTGCTAGAGATCCAACAGGGGCGGACACTGAAGCTTTCTTT. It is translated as CSARDPTGADTEAFF.